The clone carrying this TCR beta chain came up once. This sample is drawn from a study of blood T cell repertoires in COVID-19. Study details: Specimens from acute and convalescent COVID-19 originated in the United States, Italy and Spain. Sample material is recorded as cDNA or gDNA derived from T cells, B-cell-depleted T cells, or PBMCs.

Germline loops: CDR1 SNHLY, CDR2 FYNNEI. With 7 bases removed from V and 3 bases from J, the gap between germline ends came to 13 bases. This CDR3 is 13 amino acids long. Per the original data handling: For nucleated cells, counts were estimated from reference gene primer amplification. Generated by immunoSEQ multiplex PCR, the TCRdb table keeps only in-frame clones and is missing some. V and J calls and clone size follow that table, whereas D and trimming were derived from the DNA. The table includes 72,000 or so clones, 80% to 90% detected once. Sequencing was done on a sample of peripheral blood. The sequence was collected from a middle-aged man with active COVID-19. V is TRBV2 and J is TRBJ2-7, with TRBD2 as a possible D gene (6 bases). CDR3 sequence (DNA): TGTGCCAGCAAGGTGGGGGGTCGCTACGAGCAGTACTTC. Its protein is CASKVGGRYEQYF.